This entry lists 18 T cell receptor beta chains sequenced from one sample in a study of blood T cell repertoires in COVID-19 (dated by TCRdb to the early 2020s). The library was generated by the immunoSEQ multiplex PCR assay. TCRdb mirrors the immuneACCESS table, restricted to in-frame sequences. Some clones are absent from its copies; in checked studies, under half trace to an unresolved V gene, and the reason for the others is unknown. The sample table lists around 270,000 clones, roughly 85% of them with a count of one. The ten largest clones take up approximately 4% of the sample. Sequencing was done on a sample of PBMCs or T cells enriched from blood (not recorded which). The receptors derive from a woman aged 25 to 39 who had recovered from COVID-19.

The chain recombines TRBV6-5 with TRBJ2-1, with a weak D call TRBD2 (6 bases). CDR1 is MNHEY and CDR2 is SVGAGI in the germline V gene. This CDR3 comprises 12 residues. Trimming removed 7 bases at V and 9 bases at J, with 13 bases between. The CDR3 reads CASIGTSSEQFF. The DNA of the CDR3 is TGTGCCAGCATAGGAACTAGCAGTGAGCAGTTCTTC.

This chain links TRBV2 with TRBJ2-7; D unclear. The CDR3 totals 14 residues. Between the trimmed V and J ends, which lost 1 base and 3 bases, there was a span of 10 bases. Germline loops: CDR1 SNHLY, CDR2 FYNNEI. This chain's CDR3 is CASSEGYPNYEQYF. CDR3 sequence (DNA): TGTGCCAGCAGTGAAGGCTATCCGAACTACGAGCAGTACTTC. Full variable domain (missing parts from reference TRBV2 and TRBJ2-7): EPEVTQTPSHQVTQMGQEVILRCVPISNHLYFYWYRQILGQKVEFLVSFYNNEISEKSEIFDDQFSVERPDGSNFTLKIRSTKLEDSAMYFCASSEGYPNYEQYFGPGTRLTVT.

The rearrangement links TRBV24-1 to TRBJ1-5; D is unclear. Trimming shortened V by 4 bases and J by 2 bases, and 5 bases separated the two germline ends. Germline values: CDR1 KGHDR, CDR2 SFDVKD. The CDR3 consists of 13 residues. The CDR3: CATSDPGNQPQHF. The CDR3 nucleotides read TGTGCCACCAGTGACCCGGGCAATCAGCCCCAGCATTTT.

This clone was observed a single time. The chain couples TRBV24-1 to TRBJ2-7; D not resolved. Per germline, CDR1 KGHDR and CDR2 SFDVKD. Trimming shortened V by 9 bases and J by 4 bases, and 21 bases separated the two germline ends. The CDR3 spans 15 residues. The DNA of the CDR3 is TGTGCCACCCTTAAATCTCCGCCGGAGCCTTACGAGCAGTACTTC. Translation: CATLKSPPEPYEQYF.

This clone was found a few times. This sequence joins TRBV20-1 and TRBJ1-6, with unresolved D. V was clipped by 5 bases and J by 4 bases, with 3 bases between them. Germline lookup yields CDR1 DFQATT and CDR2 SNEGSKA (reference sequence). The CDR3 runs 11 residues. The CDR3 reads CSAYYNSPLHF. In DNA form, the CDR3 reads TGCAGTGCTTATTATAATTCACCCCTCCACTTT.

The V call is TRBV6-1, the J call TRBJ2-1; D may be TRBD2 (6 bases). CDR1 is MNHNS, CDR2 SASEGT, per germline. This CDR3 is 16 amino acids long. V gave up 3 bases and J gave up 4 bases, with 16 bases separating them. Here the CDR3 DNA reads TGTGCCAGCAGTGATGAGCATTTGGCGGGGTACAATGAGCAGTTCTTC. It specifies CASSDEHLAGYNEQFF.

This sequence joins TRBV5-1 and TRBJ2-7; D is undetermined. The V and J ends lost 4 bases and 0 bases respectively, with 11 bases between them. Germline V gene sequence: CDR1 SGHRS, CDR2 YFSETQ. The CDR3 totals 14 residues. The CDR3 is CASSPSGDSYEQYF. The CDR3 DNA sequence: TGCGCCAGCAGCCCCTCTGGAGACTCCTACGAGCAGTACTTC.

The CDR3 sequence is CASRPGLAGNEQFF. The CDR3 DNA sequence: TGTGCCAGCAGACCCGGGCTAGCGGGCAATGAGCAGTTCTTC. The rearrangement joins TRBV6-5 to TRBJ2-1, with 8 positions matching TRBD2. V gave up 6 bases and J gave up 6 bases; unmatched junction bases: 7. Per germline, CDR1 MNHEY and CDR2 SVGAGI. This CDR3 contains 14 residues.

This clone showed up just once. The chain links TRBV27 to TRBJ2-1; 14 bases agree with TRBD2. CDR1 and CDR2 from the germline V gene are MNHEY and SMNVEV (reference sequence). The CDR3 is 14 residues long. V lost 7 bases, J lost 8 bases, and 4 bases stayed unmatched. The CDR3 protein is CASNSGLAGDEQFF. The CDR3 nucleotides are TGTGCCAGCAATTCGGGACTAGCGGGAGATGAGCAGTTCTTC.

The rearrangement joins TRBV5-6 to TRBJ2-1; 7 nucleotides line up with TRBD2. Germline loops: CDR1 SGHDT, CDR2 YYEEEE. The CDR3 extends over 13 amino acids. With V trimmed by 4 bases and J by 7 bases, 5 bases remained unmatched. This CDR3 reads CASSDPGGNEQFF. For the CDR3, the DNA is TGTGCCAGCAGCGACCCCGGGGGGAATGAGCAGTTCTTC.

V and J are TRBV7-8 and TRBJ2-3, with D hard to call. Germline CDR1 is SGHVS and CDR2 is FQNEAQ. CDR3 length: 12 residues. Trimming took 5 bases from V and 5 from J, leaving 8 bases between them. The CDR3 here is CASSLFRDTQYF. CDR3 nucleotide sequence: TGTGCCAGCAGCCTCTTCCGAGATACGCAGTATTTT.

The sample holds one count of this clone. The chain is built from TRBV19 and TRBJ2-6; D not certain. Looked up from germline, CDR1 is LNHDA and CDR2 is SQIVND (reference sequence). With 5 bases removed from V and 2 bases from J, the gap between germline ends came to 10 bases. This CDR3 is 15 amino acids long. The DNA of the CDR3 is TGTGCCAGTAGTGAGGAAGTTACTGGGGCCAACGTCCTGACTTTC. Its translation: CASSEEVTGANVLTF.

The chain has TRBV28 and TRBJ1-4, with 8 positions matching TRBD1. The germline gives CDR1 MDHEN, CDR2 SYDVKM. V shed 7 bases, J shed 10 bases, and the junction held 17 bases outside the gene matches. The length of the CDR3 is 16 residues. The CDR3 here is CASNPVAGTGIVKLFF. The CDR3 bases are TGTGCCAGCAACCCGGTGGCCGGGACAGGAATAGTAAAACTGTTTTTT.

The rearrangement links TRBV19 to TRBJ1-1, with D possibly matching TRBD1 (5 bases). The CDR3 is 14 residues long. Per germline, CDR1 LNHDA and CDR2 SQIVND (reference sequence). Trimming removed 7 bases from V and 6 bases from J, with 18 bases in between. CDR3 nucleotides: TGTGCCAGTACCCCTGGGGGGGGGTTGGCTGAAGCTTTCTTT. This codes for CASTPGGGLAEAFF.

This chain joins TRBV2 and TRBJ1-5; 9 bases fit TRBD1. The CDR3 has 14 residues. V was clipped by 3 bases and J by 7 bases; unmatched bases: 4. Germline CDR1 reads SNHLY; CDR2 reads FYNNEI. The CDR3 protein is CASSDRTGAQPQHF. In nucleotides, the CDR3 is TGTGCCAGCAGTGATAGGACAGGGGCCCAGCCCCAGCATTTT.

CDR3: CASSLVFTEAFF. The CDR3 DNA is TGTGCCAGCAGCTTAGTCTTCACTGAAGCTTTCTTT. The rearrangement uses TRBV7-9 and TRBJ1-1; no reliable D call. The CDR3 is 12 amino acids. The germline gives CDR1 SEHNR, CDR2 FQNEAQ (reference sequence). V dropped 1 base and J dropped 4 bases, with 4 bases sitting between them.

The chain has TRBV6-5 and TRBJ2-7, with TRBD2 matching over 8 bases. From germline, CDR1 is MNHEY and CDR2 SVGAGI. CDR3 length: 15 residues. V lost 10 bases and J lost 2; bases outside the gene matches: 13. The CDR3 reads CATAGGTGGTYEQYF. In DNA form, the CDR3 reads TGTGCCACCGCCGGAGGAACGGGAGGGACCTACGAGCAGTACTTC.

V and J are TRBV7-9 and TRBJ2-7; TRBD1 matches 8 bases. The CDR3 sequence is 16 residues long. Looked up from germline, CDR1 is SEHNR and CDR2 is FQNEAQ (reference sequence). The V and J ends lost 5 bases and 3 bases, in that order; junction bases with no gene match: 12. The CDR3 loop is CASSPDRGTVGYEQYF. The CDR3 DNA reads TGTGCCAGCAGCCCCGACAGGGGCACAGTGGGCTACGAGCAGTACTTC.